The 13 T cell receptor beta chains presented below share a single source sample, sequenced in a study of regulatory T cells in long-lasting Graves disease. With iRepertoire HTBI primers and Arm-PCR of CDR3 regions, TCR beta libraries were built. TCRdb used MiXCR to reprocess the multiplex PCR reads, holding one entry per CDR3 protein. The sample includes some 370,000 distinct CDR3 sequences, about 12% of them seen just once. Time point here: newly diagnosed GD, antithyroid drugs for less than 3 months. With RNA extracted from PBMCs as input, the TCR library was made. The same sample was also used in a study of T cells in Graves' hyperthyroidism and ophthalmopathy.

Material: peripheral blood mononuclear cells (PBMCs), obtained at new diagnosis, from a patient treated with antithyroid drugs. These receptors originate from a woman aged 18 to 35 with Graves disease.

This clonotype was observed many times. The rearrangement uses TRBV19 and TRBJ1-1; D not resolved. Germline V gene lookup returns CDR1 LNHDA and CDR2 SQIVND (reference sequence). Between the trimmed V and J ends, which lost 3 bases and 0 bases, there was a span of 5 bases. This CDR3 comprises 13 residues. The CDR3, as DNA: TGTGCCAGTAGTATGTCCGTGAACACTGAAGCTTTCTTT. It encodes CASSMSVNTEAFF.

The chain has TRBV7-9 and TRBJ2-2; weak D call: TRBD1 (6 bases). The CDR3 spans 18 residues. Per germline, CDR1 SEHNR and CDR2 FQNEAQ (reference sequence). V lost 2 bases and J 6 bases, leaving 22 bases between the germline ends. The CDR3 bases are TGTGCCAGCAGCTTATGGCCCAGTTGGGCAAAGGGGGCCGGGGAGCTGTTTTTT. Protein sequence: CASSLWPSWAKGAGELFF. The whole variable domain, remainder taken from reference TRBV7-9 and TRBJ2-2, is DTGVSQNPRHKITKRGQNVTFRCDPISEHNRLYWYRQTLGQGPEFLTYFQNEAQLEKSRLLSDRFSAERPKGSFSTLEIQRTEQGDSAMYLCASSLWPSWAKGAGELFFGEGSRLTVL.

This clonotype has at least ten counts. The chain links TRBV20-1 to TRBJ2-1, with TRBD2 matching 11 bases. There are 14 residues in the CDR3. V dropped 5 bases and J dropped 7; count of bases not matched to a gene: 7. Germline CDR1 and CDR2: DFQATT and SNEGSKA (reference sequence). This CDR3 is CSAPTSGSMNEQFF. The CDR3 DNA sequence: TGCAGTGCTCCTACTAGCGGGAGTATGAATGAGCAGTTCTTC.

This clonotype was seen many times. The rearrangement uses TRBV6-6 and TRBJ1-2; no clear D gene. CDR1 MNHNY and CDR2 SVGAGI come from the germline V gene (reference sequence). V was pared by 0 bases and J by 0 bases, with 8 bases between. The CDR3 contains 15 residues. The CDR3 region has the DNA TGTGCCAGCAGTTACTCGGCACAAGCTAACTATGGCTACACCTTC. It specifies CASSYSAQANYGYTF.

In its sample, this clonotype was seen many times. V gene TRBV28 combines with J gene TRBJ1-5; no clear D. The CDR3 runs to 15 residues. Germline assignment: CDR1 MDHEN and CDR2 SYDVKM. Trimming took off 5 bases at V and 4 bases at J, with 15 bases between the two ends. The CDR3 loop is CASSQGRQPNQPQHF. DNA of the CDR3: TGTGCCAGCAGTCAAGGGAGGCAGCCAAATCAGCCCCAGCATTTT.

This clonotype has a count of ten or more. V and J are TRBV28 and TRBJ1-2, with 7 positions matching TRBD1. Germline values: CDR1 MDHEN, CDR2 SYDVKM. The CDR3 covers 14 residues. With 4 bases clipped from V and 4 bases from J, the junction kept 6 bases outside the gene matches. In DNA, the CDR3 is TGTGCCAGCAGTTCAACAGGGGACCCCTATGGCTACACCTTC. Protein: CASSSTGDPYGYTF.

This clonotype was seen ten or more times. The chain uses TRBV7-9 and TRBJ2-3, with D unclear. The V gene lost 0 bases and the J gene lost 3 bases, with 10 bases spanning the gap. In germline, CDR1 is SEHNR, CDR2 FQNEAQ (reference sequence). The CDR3 extends over 15 amino acids. The CDR3 DNA reads TGTGCCAGCAGCTTAGCGCTGGCGGTTACAGATACGCAGTATTTT. This gives the protein CASSLALAVTDTQYF.

The genes are TRBV27 and TRBJ2-1, with no clear D. Germline V gene lookup returns CDR1 MNHEY and CDR2 SMNVEV (reference sequence). V lost 5 bases and J 3 bases, leaving 14 bases between the germline ends. The CDR3 consists of 15 residues. The CDR3, as DNA: TGTGCCAGCAGTAGTACTCCCCCTTTCTACAATGAGCAGTTCTTC. This translates into CASSSTPPFYNEQFF.

Notes on this clonotype: Mismatch with germline at one junction end may stem from a read error. This chain uses TRBV2 with TRBJ2-4; 7 bases align to TRBD1. The CDR3 has 15 residues. Germline V gene lookup returns CDR1 SNHLY and CDR2 FYNNEI. The DNA of the CDR3 is TGTGCCAGCGGGACAGCCTCGTTAGCCAAAAGCATTCAGTACTTC. This codes for CASGTASLAKSIQYF.

A few counts support this clonotype. The rearrangement uses TRBV3-1 and TRBJ2-1; no reliable D call. Germline loops: CDR1 LGHDT, CDR2 YNNKEL (reference sequence). The CDR3 covers 14 residues. V lost 6 bases, J lost 0 bases, and 9 bases lay in between. CDR3 nucleotide sequence: TGTGCCAGCAGGGCGTGGGGCTCCTACAATGAGCAGTTCTTC. It yields the protein CASRAWGSYNEQFF.

The chain is built from TRBV20-1 and TRBJ1-1; maybe TRBD1 (5 bases). V lost 6 bases to trimming and J lost 2 bases, with 13 bases between them. CDR1 DFQATT and CDR2 SNEGSKA come from the germline V gene (reference sequence). The CDR3 length is 13 residues. The CDR3 region has the DNA TGCAGTGCCATTGGGGGGTTTAACACTGAAGCTTTCTTT. Encoded protein: CSAIGGFNTEAFF.

This clonotype was counted ten times or more. CDR3 DNA sequence: TGTGCCAGCAGCTTGCGGACTAGCGGGAGGAGCACAGATACGCAGTATTTT. Protein: CASSLRTSGRSTDTQYF. This chain links TRBV11-2 with TRBJ2-3; 14 bases are shared with TRBD2. The CDR3 consists of 17 residues. From germline, CDR1 is SGHAT and CDR2 FQNNGV. J was trimmed by 0 bases and V by 3 bases; bases with no gene match: 2.

The table lists this clonotype with a few counts. The chain couples TRBV29-1 to TRBJ2-7, with a tentative D call TRBD2 (6 bases). Germline lookup yields CDR1 SQVTM and CDR2 ANQGSEA. Trimming cost V 6 bases and J 5 bases, with 20 bases left between them. CDR3 length: 14 amino acids. CDR3 residues: CSVGPGLTPDEQYF. The CDR3, as DNA: TGCAGCGTGGGCCCTGGACTAACCCCTGACGAGCAGTACTTC.